This T cell receptor beta chain was sequenced during a study of shared clonotypes between healthy human individuals. On the study more broadly: Three plates were used per donor for CD4 naive, three for CD4 memory, two for CD8 naive and one for CD8 memory.

Naive CD8 cells were CD45RO-negative, positively selected for CCR7, excluding terminally differentiated effector memory CD45RA+ cells. Data came from immunoSEQ multiplex PCR; TCRdb stores just in-frame clones and leaves some out. The sample contains about 820,000 clones, 90% to 95% of which appear only once. The germline V gene encodes CDR1 SGDLS and CDR2 YYNGEE. V was clipped by 3 bases and J by 0 bases, with 3 bases between them. This CDR3 has 12 residues. The V gene is TRBV9, the J gene TRBJ1-1; D gene ambiguous. Sequenced sample: naive CD8+ T cells sorted from blood. The clonotype comes from a man aged 25 to 40 in good health. The CDR3 nucleotides read TGTGCCAGCAGCGCCATGAACACTGAAGCTTTCTTT. Its translation is CASSAMNTEAFF.